The clone carrying this T cell receptor beta chain was recorded a few times. What it binds is unknown. Specified treatment: 10-day PBMC culture with coronavirus spike peptide pools or control peptides (ViraFEST assay). With 2 bases removed from V and 1 base from J, the gap between germline ends came to 9 bases. The germline CDR1 and CDR2 sequences are MNHNS and SASEGT. This CDR3 has 15 residues. The Oncomine TCR Beta short-read assay sequenced DNA from cultured CD4+ T cells. TCRdb fed the PCR reads into MiXCR, producing one record per CDR3 protein. Among about 14,000 distinct CDR3 sequences listed, 35% were seen once. The source of the sample is a study of vaccination and CD4 T cells after COVID-19. Study details: Participants got two doses of BNT162b2 or mRNA-1273 vaccine. The cells in question were stimulated using overlapping spike peptides derived from SARS-CoV-2, HCoV-NL63, HCoV-OC43 and HCoV-229E. For control cultures, the treatment was a CEFX pool, an HIV-1 Nef pool, or no peptide. Study-wide findings and caveats: Spike mono-reactivity was the property of 304 of 307 vaccine-specific clones in convalescent patients.

The sequence came from a human donor who had recovered from COVID-19. The chain couples TRBV6-1 to TRBJ1-5; TRBD1 might be the D (6 bases). Sequencing input: CD4+ T cells from blood, cultured in vitro. The CDR3 nucleotides read TGTGCCAGCAGTGAACAACAGGGCAGCAATCAGCCCCAGCATTTT. The encoded protein is CASSEQQGSNQPQHF.